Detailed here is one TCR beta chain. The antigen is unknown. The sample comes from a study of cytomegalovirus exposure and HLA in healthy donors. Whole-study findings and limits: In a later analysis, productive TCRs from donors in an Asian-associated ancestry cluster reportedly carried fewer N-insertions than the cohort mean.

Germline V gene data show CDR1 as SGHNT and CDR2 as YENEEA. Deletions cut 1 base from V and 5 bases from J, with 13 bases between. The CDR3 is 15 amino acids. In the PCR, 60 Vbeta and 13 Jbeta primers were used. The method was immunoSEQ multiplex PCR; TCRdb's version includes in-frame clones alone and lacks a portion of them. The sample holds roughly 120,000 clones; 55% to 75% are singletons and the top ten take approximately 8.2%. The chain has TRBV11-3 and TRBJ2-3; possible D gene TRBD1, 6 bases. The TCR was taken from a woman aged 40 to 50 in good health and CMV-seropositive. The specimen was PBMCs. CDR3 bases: TGTGCCAGCAGCTTAGGTCAGGGGCATGGAGATACGCAGTATTTT. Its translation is CASSLGQGHGDTQYF.